This record covers a single TCR beta chain. The sample originates from a study of tumor and adjacent non-tumor tissue in lung cancer. Three rounds of nested PCR, following a modified ARM-PCR protocol, produced the TCRbeta library. In TCRdb, the multiplex PCR reads were re-called with MiXCR into one record per CDR3 protein. The sample shows about 80,000 distinct CDR3 sequences, about 82% of them seen only once. No cell sorting was done before RNA was extracted from the tissue. This non-tumor lung sample came from over 3 cm beyond the tumor edge. The CDR3 runs to 17 residues. Germline values: CDR1 MDHEN, CDR2 SYDVKM.

The V gene is TRBV28, the J gene TRBJ1-5, with D unclear. The J call may be incorrect, as the DNA end agrees better with TRBJ2-3. The TCR comes from a man aged 55 to 70 with non-small cell lung cancer. Sample: distant non-tumor lung tissue. Here the CDR3 DNA reads TGTGCCAGCAGTTTATTTTACACGTGGAAATGGGGTCAGCCCCAGTATTTT. This sequence encodes CASSLFYTWKWGQPQYF.